This is a list of T cell receptor beta chains from one sample in a study of CD8 T cells in ankylosing spondylitis. TCRdb redid the calling of the 5' RACE reads with MiXCR, one entry per CDR3 protein. The sample yields about 500,000 distinct CDR3 sequences, over 9.5% seen once. The sequencing input was blood, either unsorted or a sorted T cell fraction (not recorded which). These receptors all stem from a male donor with ankylosing spondylitis. Each CDR3 is given with its conserved first and last residue. A D gene is named only where the DNA matches it firmly. Only some rows state a clone size, as once, few, many or a class for expanded clones.

v_call: TRBV7-6; d_call: .; clone_size: .; j_call: TRBJ2-2; cdr3_aa: CASSSSPAGELFF; cdr3_nt: TGTGCCAGCAGCTCTAGCCCCGCCGGGGAGCTGTTTTTT
v_call: TRBV19; d_call: .; clone_size: .; j_call: TRBJ2-2; cdr3_aa: CASKHGELFF; cdr3_nt: TGTGCCAGTAAACACGGGGAGCTGTTTTTT
v_call: TRBV4-2; d_call: TRBD1; clone_size: .; j_call: TRBJ2-2; cdr3_aa: CASSQTTGGPTGELFF; cdr3_nt: TGTGCCAGCAGCCAGACGACAGGGGGCCCCACCGGGGAGCTGTTTTTT
v_call: TRBV18; d_call: .; clone_size: .; j_call: TRBJ1-1; cdr3_aa: CASSPPLTGEAFF; cdr3_nt: TGTGCCAGCTCACCGCCCCTGACAGGTGAAGCTTTCTTT
v_call: TRBV10-2; d_call: TRBD1; clone_size: .; j_call: TRBJ1-5; cdr3_aa: CASSATGLSHQPQHF; cdr3_nt: TGCGCCAGCAGTGCGACAGGGCTTAGCCATCAGCCCCAGCATTTT
v_call: TRBV6-1; d_call: .; clone_size: few; j_call: TRBJ1-5; cdr3_aa: CASSEAGAQTSNQPQHF; cdr3_nt: TGTGCCAGCAGTGAAGCCGGGGCACAGACTAGCAATCAGCCCCAGCATTTT
v_call: TRBV29-1; d_call: .; clone_size: few; j_call: TRBJ2-1; cdr3_aa: CSGQRADSNEQFF; cdr3_nt: TGCAGCGGTCAGCGGGCCGATTCCAATGAGCAGTTCTTC
v_call: TRBV19; d_call: .; clone_size: .; j_call: TRBJ1-1; cdr3_aa: CASSKGHLNTEAFF; cdr3_nt: TGTGCCAGTAGTAAGGGGCACTTGAACACTGAAGCTTTCTTT
v_call: TRBV5-1; d_call: .; clone_size: many; j_call: TRBJ1-2; cdr3_aa: CASSLEVSRARGIDGYTF; cdr3_nt: TGCGCCAGCAGCTTGGAGGTCAGCAGGGCCCGAGGAATTGATGGCTACACCTTC
v_call: TRBV5-1; d_call: .; clone_size: few; j_call: TRBJ1-3; cdr3_aa: CASSFGAAGNTIYF; cdr3_nt: TGCGCCAGCAGCTTCGGGGCAGCTGGAAACACCATATATTTT
v_call: TRBV25-1; d_call: .; clone_size: .; j_call: TRBJ2-6; cdr3_aa: CASSESVVSGANVLTF; cdr3_nt: TGTGCCAGCAGTGAATCTGTTGTCTCTGGGGCCAACGTCCTGACTTTC
v_call: TRBV9; d_call: .; clone_size: few; j_call: TRBJ2-5; cdr3_aa: CASSPQVLAAETQYF; cdr3_nt: TGTGCCAGCAGCCCACAGGTACTAGCAGCAGAGACCCAGTACTTC
v_call: TRBV29-1; d_call: .; clone_size: .; j_call: TRBJ1-1; cdr3_aa: CSAPGVKAEAFF; cdr3_nt: TGCAGCGCACCAGGGGTTAAAGCTGAAGCTTTCTTT
v_call: TRBV5-1; d_call: .; clone_size: few; j_call: TRBJ1-2; cdr3_aa: CASSYTGFDYGYTF; cdr3_nt: TGCGCCAGCAGCTATACAGGGTTTGATTATGGCTACACCTTC
v_call: TRBV20-1; d_call: .; clone_size: .; j_call: TRBJ2-1; cdr3_aa: CSAGRLEQFF; cdr3_nt: TGCAGTGCTGGAAGACTTGAGCAGTTCTTC
v_call: TRBV7-9; d_call: TRBD1; clone_size: many; j_call: TRBJ1-1; cdr3_aa: CASSLIGQGKAFF; cdr3_nt: TGTGCCAGCAGCTTAATAGGACAGGGAAAAGCTTTCTTT
v_call: TRBV28; d_call: .; clone_size: .; j_call: TRBJ2-2; cdr3_aa: CASSSGRGGHTGELFF; cdr3_nt: TGTGCCAGCAGTTCTGGACGTGGGGGTCACACCGGGGAGCTGTTTTTT
v_call: TRBV5-1; d_call: TRBD1; clone_size: many; j_call: TRBJ1-1; cdr3_aa: CASSQGARVTVNTEAFF; cdr3_nt: TGCGCCAGCAGCCAGGGGGCCCGGGTGACGGTGAACACTGAAGCTTTCTTT
v_call: TRBV11-2; d_call: .; clone_size: .; j_call: TRBJ2-1; cdr3_aa: CASSSLGGESYNEQFF; cdr3_nt: TGTGCCAGCAGCTCCTTAGGGGGGGAATCCTACAATGAGCAGTTCTTC
v_call: TRBV28; d_call: .; clone_size: .; j_call: TRBJ1-6; cdr3_aa: CASSLYRETSYNSPLHF; cdr3_nt: TGTGCCAGCAGTTTATACAGGGAAACCTCCTATAATTCACCCCTCCACTTT
v_call: TRBV7-8; d_call: .; clone_size: .; j_call: TRBJ2-3; cdr3_aa: CASSLGLGMGTDTQYF; cdr3_nt: TGTGCCAGCAGCTTAGGGTTAGGTATGGGCACAGATACGCAGTATTTT
v_call: TRBV7-6; d_call: .; clone_size: few; j_call: TRBJ1-5; cdr3_aa: CASSSPGGGGALNQPQHF; cdr3_nt: TGTGCCAGCAGCTCCCCGGGGGGCGGGGGGGCCCTCAATCAGCCCCAGCATTTT